This T cell receptor beta chain stems from a study of blood T cell repertoires in COVID-19. The protocol was immunoSEQ multiplex PCR, while the TCRdb copy is restricted to in-frame clones and leaves out a portion. The repertoire includes some 270,000 clones, roughly 80% of them detected once, and about 15% sits in the top ten. This CDR3 is built from 13 residues. Between the trimmed V and J ends, which lost 6 bases and 10 bases, there was a span of 14 bases. The germline gives CDR1 SGHRS, CDR2 YFSETQ. This clone was recorded a few times. Recruited during active infection, patients (from Seattle) were subsequently followed longitudinally.

The sequencing input was peripheral blood. This chain joins TRBV5-1 and TRBJ1-6; D uncertain. The receptor was isolated from a person aged 65 to 85 with COVID-19, enrolled during active disease. In DNA form, the CDR3 reads TGCGCCAGCAAAATTCCCGGTGAATCACCCCTCCACTTT. Its protein is CASKIPGESPLHF.